The rows below give T cell receptor beta chains drawn from one sample of a study of cytomegalovirus exposure and HLA in healthy donors. Clones were read by immunoSEQ multiplex PCR, and TCRdb kept only the in-frame ones, dropping some. This sample has 150,000 or so clones, with roughly 70% found just once. The source material was PBMCs. The receptors stem from a man aged 35 to 55 in good health and CMV-seropositive. Each CDR3 is given with its conserved first and last residue. A D gene is named only where the DNA matches it firmly. Some rows have no size entry. The others give once, few or many, or a class for an expanded clone.

v_gene: TRBV9
d_gene: TRBD1
abundance: few
j_gene: TRBJ1-1
CDR3nt: TGTGCCAGCAGCTTTCAGGGGGAGAACACTGAAGCTTTCTTT
CDR3aa: CASSFQGENTEAFF

v_gene: TRBV6-6
d_gene: -
abundance: -
j_gene: TRBJ1-5
CDR3nt: TGTGCCAGCAGCCGGGAGGGGAACAATCAGCCCCAGCATTTT
CDR3aa: CASSREGNNQPQHF

v_gene: TRBV7-2
d_gene: -
abundance: -
j_gene: TRBJ1-2
CDR3nt: TGTGCCAGCAGCTTAGAGGGGTTTGGCTACACCTTC
CDR3aa: CASSLEGFGYTF

v_gene: TRBV7-9
d_gene: TRBD1
abundance: -
j_gene: TRBJ1-2
CDR3nt: TGTGCCAGCAGCTTACAAGGGGGGACAGGGGCCAACTATGGCTACACCTTC
CDR3aa: CASSLQGGTGANYGYTF

v_gene: TRBV5-1
d_gene: TRBD1
abundance: -
j_gene: TRBJ2-7
CDR3nt: TGCGCCAGCAGCTTGGACAGGGGGTACTCCTACGAGCAGTACTTC
CDR3aa: CASSLDRGYSYEQYF

v_gene: TRBV10-1
d_gene: TRBD1
abundance: -
j_gene: TRBJ1-5
CDR3nt: TGCGCCAGCAGTGAGGGCCAGGGGACAGCTGTTAATCAGCCCCAGCATTTT
CDR3aa: CASSEGQGTAVNQPQHF

v_gene: TRBV4-1
d_gene: -
abundance: once
j_gene: TRBJ1-2
CDR3nt: TGCGCCAGCAGCCAAGAACATCCTAACTATGGCTACACCTTC
CDR3aa: CASSQEHPNYGYTF

v_gene: TRBV4-3
d_gene: -
abundance: -
j_gene: TRBJ1-1
CDR3nt: TGCGCCAGCAGCCCAAGGGAGGGCACTGAAGCTTTCTTT
CDR3aa: CASSPREGTEAFF

v_gene: TRBV19
d_gene: TRBD1
abundance: -
j_gene: TRBJ2-3
CDR3nt: TGTGCCAGTAGTAAGCTGGGACAGGGGCAGGGAGATACGCAGTATTTT
CDR3aa: CASSKLGQGQGDTQYF

v_gene: TRBV7-2
d_gene: -
abundance: -
j_gene: TRBJ2-4
CDR3nt: TGTGCCAGCAGCTATGGGCTTTACGCCAAAAACATTCAGTACTTC
CDR3aa: CASSYGLYAKNIQYF

v_gene: TRBV2
d_gene: TRBD1
abundance: -
j_gene: TRBJ1-2
CDR3nt: TGTGCCAGCAGTGAGCCGGGACAGGAGGCTGGCTACACCTTC
CDR3aa: CASSEPGQEAGYTF

v_gene: TRBV5-4
d_gene: -
abundance: -
j_gene: TRBJ1-4
CDR3nt: TGTGCCAGCAGCTTTGAGGCAGGGCGGGAGGAAAAACTGTTTTTT
CDR3aa: CASSFEAGREEKLFF

v_gene: TRBV7-9
d_gene: -
abundance: -
j_gene: TRBJ2-5
CDR3nt: TGTGCCAGCAGAGGGGGCGGGGCAGAGACCCAGTACTTC
CDR3aa: CASRGGGAETQYF

v_gene: TRBV20-1
d_gene: -
abundance: once
j_gene: TRBJ1-1
CDR3nt: TGCAGTGCTGGAACCGGGGTTAAAGCTTTCTTT
CDR3aa: CSAGTGVKAFF

v_gene: TRBV5-4
d_gene: -
abundance: many
j_gene: TRBJ1-1
CDR3nt: TGTGCCAGCAGCGTGGACAGGAACACTGAAGCTTTCTTT
CDR3aa: CASSVDRNTEAFF

v_gene: TRBV5-1
d_gene: TRBD1
abundance: -
j_gene: TRBJ1-6
CDR3nt: TGCGCCAGCAGGTACGGACAGGGTGACAATTCACCCCTCCACTTT
CDR3aa: CASRYGQGDNSPLHF

v_gene: TRBV4-1
d_gene: -
abundance: -
j_gene: TRBJ2-1
CDR3nt: TGCGCCAGCAGCCAAGAGAAGGGGCAGGGGTGGGTTTACAATGAGCAGTTCTTC
CDR3aa: CASSQEKGQGWVYNEQFF

v_gene: TRBV18
d_gene: TRBD2
abundance: -
j_gene: TRBJ2-1
CDR3nt: TGTGCCAGCTCATCCCTGGGGCAGCGGGGGGGTAATGAGCAGTTCTTC
CDR3aa: CASSSLGQRGGNEQFF

v_gene: TRBV9
d_gene: TRBD2
abundance: few
j_gene: TRBJ2-7
CDR3nt: TGTGCCAGCAGCGGACTAGCGGGGGACGAGCAGTACTTC
CDR3aa: CASSGLAGDEQYF

v_gene: TRBV9
d_gene: TRBD1
abundance: -
j_gene: TRBJ1-4
CDR3nt: TGTGCCAGCAGCCTTCAAAAAGGGCAGGGGGGCGAAAAACTGTTTTTT
CDR3aa: CASSLQKGQGGEKLFF

v_gene: TRBV7-8
d_gene: -
abundance: few
j_gene: TRBJ2-7
CDR3nt: TGTGCCAGCAGCTTTAAGTCTGAAGGCGGGTACGAGCAGTACTTC
CDR3aa: CASSFKSEGGYEQYF

v_gene: TRBV7-3
d_gene: -
abundance: -
j_gene: TRBJ2-5
CDR3nt: TGTGCCAGCAGCACGACTCCCGGGGAGACCCAGTACTTC
CDR3aa: CASSTTPGETQYF

v_gene: TRBV27
d_gene: TRBD1
abundance: few
j_gene: TRBJ2-7
CDR3nt: TGTGCCAGCAGTTGGGACAGGGGGGGCGAGCAGTACTTC
CDR3aa: CASSWDRGGEQYF

v_gene: TRBV5-6
d_gene: -
abundance: -
j_gene: TRBJ1-2
CDR3nt: TGTGCCGGCAGCTTTCCCCAGGGTCCCCCGGTGGATCGCTATGGCTACACCTTC
CDR3aa: CAGSFPQGPPVDRYGYTF

v_gene: TRBV2
d_gene: -
abundance: -
j_gene: TRBJ2-1
CDR3nt: TGTGCCAGCAGTGAGTGGCGGTACAATGAGCAGTTCTTC
CDR3aa: CASSEWRYNEQFF

v_gene: TRBV19
d_gene: -
abundance: -
j_gene: TRBJ1-3
CDR3nt: TGTGCCAGTAGTATAAGCGGGACCTGGATTATAACGGGCTCTGGAAACACCATATATTTT
CDR3aa: CASSISGTWIITGSGNTIYF

v_gene: TRBV7-9
d_gene: TRBD2
abundance: -
j_gene: TRBJ2-3
CDR3nt: TGTGCCAGCAGCTTAGAAGGTCGGGGGGATCTCACAGATACGCAGTATTTT
CDR3aa: CASSLEGRGDLTDTQYF

v_gene: TRBV4-3
d_gene: -
abundance: -
j_gene: TRBJ2-1
CDR3nt: TGCGCCAGCAGCCCCCAGGGCCCGGGACTCCGGCAGTTCTTC
CDR3aa: CASSPQGPGLRQFF

v_gene: TRBV7-9
d_gene: -
abundance: -
j_gene: TRBJ2-7
CDR3nt: TGTGCCAGCAGCTTAGTCCTTTCCTACGAGCAGTACTTC
CDR3aa: CASSLVLSYEQYF

v_gene: TRBV4-1
d_gene: -
abundance: -
j_gene: TRBJ1-2
CDR3nt: TGCGCCAGCAGCCAAGATAGCGACAGGTTCTATGGCTACACCTTC
CDR3aa: CASSQDSDRFYGYTF

v_gene: TRBV9
d_gene: TRBD1
abundance: once
j_gene: TRBJ2-3
CDR3nt: TGTGCCAGCAGCGTTGGTCCAGGGGGTACTACTAGCACAGATACGCAGTATTTT
CDR3aa: CASSVGPGGTTSTDTQYF

v_gene: TRBV2
d_gene: -
abundance: few
j_gene: TRBJ2-7
CDR3nt: TGTGCCAGCGCAGGGATTTCTGGCGAGCAGTACTTC
CDR3aa: CASAGISGEQYF

v_gene: TRBV6-5
d_gene: -
abundance: -
j_gene: TRBJ1-6
CDR3nt: TGTGCCAGCACCACTTTGGGGGGGAGCGGAACCCTCCACTTT
CDR3aa: CASTTLGGSGTLHF

v_gene: TRBV19
d_gene: -
abundance: -
j_gene: TRBJ2-5
CDR3nt: TGTGCCAGTAGTATAGGCACCCCCCAGGTGGAGACCCAGTACTTC
CDR3aa: CASSIGTPQVETQYF

v_gene: TRBV4-1
d_gene: TRBD2
abundance: -
j_gene: TRBJ2-2
CDR3nt: TGCGCCAGCAGCCACCCGGGACTAGCGGGGGGACGGGACACCGGGGAGCTGTTTTTT
CDR3aa: CASSHPGLAGGRDTGELFF

v_gene: TRBV7-9
d_gene: -
abundance: -
j_gene: TRBJ2-1
CDR3nt: TGTGCCAGCAGGCTCTCGGCTAGGGGTATCAATGAGCAGTTCTTC
CDR3aa: CASRLSARGINEQFF

v_gene: TRBV6-6
d_gene: TRBD1
abundance: -
j_gene: TRBJ1-1
CDR3nt: TGTGCCAGCGGACAGGGCGCATCGAACACTGAAGCTTTCTTT
CDR3aa: CASGQGASNTEAFF

v_gene: TRBV7-8
d_gene: TRBD1
abundance: -
j_gene: TRBJ2-2
CDR3nt: TGTGCCAGCAGTTTGGACAGGGCTCGGCGCACCGGGGAGCTGTTTTTT
CDR3aa: CASSLDRARRTGELFF

v_gene: TRBV2
d_gene: TRBD1
abundance: many
j_gene: TRBJ1-4
CDR3nt: TGTGCCAGCACTCCGAGAGGGACAGGGAATGAAAAACTGTTTTTT
CDR3aa: CASTPRGTGNEKLFF

v_gene: TRBV7-2
d_gene: -
abundance: -
j_gene: TRBJ1-6
CDR3nt: TGTGCCAGCAGCGTTAGCTCCTATAATTCACCCCTCCACTTT
CDR3aa: CASSVSSYNSPLHF

v_gene: TRBV15
d_gene: TRBD1
abundance: -
j_gene: TRBJ2-5
CDR3nt: TGTGCCACCAGCAGAGATAGGGGACAGGGAGAGCAGTACTTC
CDR3aa: CATSRDRGQGEQYF

v_gene: TRBV6-6
d_gene: -
abundance: few
j_gene: TRBJ1-3
CDR3nt: TGTGCCAGCAGTTACGCCGGGGGAAACACCATATATTTT
CDR3aa: CASSYAGGNTIYF

v_gene: TRBV18
d_gene: -
abundance: -
j_gene: TRBJ1-4
CDR3nt: TGTGCCAGCTCACCACCCGGCAGGGAGGGTGAAAAACTGTTTTTT
CDR3aa: CASSPPGREGEKLFF

v_gene: TRBV9
d_gene: TRBD2
abundance: -
j_gene: TRBJ2-5
CDR3nt: TGTGCCAGCAGCGTTTCCGGGGGGGGGAAAGAGACCCAGTACTTC
CDR3aa: CASSVSGGGKETQYF

v_gene: TRBV5-6
d_gene: -
abundance: -
j_gene: TRBJ2-7
CDR3nt: TGTGCCAGCGGAAAAAGGGGGGAGCAGTACTTC
CDR3aa: CASGKRGEQYF

v_gene: TRBV29-1
d_gene: TRBD1
abundance: -
j_gene: TRBJ2-1
CDR3nt: TGCAGCACACAGGGGGCTCCAAATGAGCAGTTCTTC
CDR3aa: CSTQGAPNEQFF

v_gene: TRBV5-6
d_gene: TRBD1
abundance: once
j_gene: TRBJ2-3
CDR3nt: TGTGCCAGCAGCTTGGTAGGGACAGGCACAGATACGCAGTATTTT
CDR3aa: CASSLVGTGTDTQYF

v_gene: TRBV7-8
d_gene: TRBD1
abundance: -
j_gene: TRBJ1-6
CDR3nt: TGTGCCAGCAGCCGCCGAGGACAGGGGGCGATAACTTCACCCCTCCACTTT
CDR3aa: CASSRRGQGAITSPLHF

v_gene: TRBV6-5
d_gene: TRBD2
abundance: -
j_gene: TRBJ2-3
CDR3nt: TGTGCCAGCAGGCCCAGCGGGGGGATGACAGATACGCAGTATTTT
CDR3aa: CASRPSGGMTDTQYF

v_gene: TRBV5-6
d_gene: TRBD1
abundance: once
j_gene: TRBJ2-7
CDR3nt: TGTGCCAGCAGCTCCACAGGGGCCCCCTACGAGCAGTACTTC
CDR3aa: CASSSTGAPYEQYF

v_gene: TRBV5-1
d_gene: TRBD1
abundance: -
j_gene: TRBJ2-2
CDR3nt: TGCGCCAGCAGCGCCAGGACAGGGTTTACCGGGGAGCTGTTTTTT
CDR3aa: CASSARTGFTGELFF

v_gene: TRBV4-3
d_gene: TRBD1
abundance: -
j_gene: TRBJ2-7
CDR3nt: TGCGCCAGCAGCCAACTTCTACCTCGGGACAGGGAGAACGAGCAGTACTTC
CDR3aa: CASSQLLPRDRENEQYF

v_gene: TRBV29-1
d_gene: TRBD1
abundance: -
j_gene: TRBJ1-2
CDR3nt: TGCAGCGGAGGTACAGGGGGCTTGAAGTATGGCTACACCTTC
CDR3aa: CSGGTGGLKYGYTF

v_gene: TRBV5-6
d_gene: TRBD1
abundance: few
j_gene: TRBJ1-1
CDR3nt: TGTGCCAGCAGCTTGGACCCTGAAGGGGGCGGGAACACTGAAGCTTTCTTT
CDR3aa: CASSLDPEGGGNTEAFF

v_gene: TRBV27
d_gene: -
abundance: -
j_gene: TRBJ2-3
CDR3nt: TGTGCCAGCAATCTAGGGGCGGGGAGGGGGACAGATACGCAGTATTTT
CDR3aa: CASNLGAGRGTDTQYF